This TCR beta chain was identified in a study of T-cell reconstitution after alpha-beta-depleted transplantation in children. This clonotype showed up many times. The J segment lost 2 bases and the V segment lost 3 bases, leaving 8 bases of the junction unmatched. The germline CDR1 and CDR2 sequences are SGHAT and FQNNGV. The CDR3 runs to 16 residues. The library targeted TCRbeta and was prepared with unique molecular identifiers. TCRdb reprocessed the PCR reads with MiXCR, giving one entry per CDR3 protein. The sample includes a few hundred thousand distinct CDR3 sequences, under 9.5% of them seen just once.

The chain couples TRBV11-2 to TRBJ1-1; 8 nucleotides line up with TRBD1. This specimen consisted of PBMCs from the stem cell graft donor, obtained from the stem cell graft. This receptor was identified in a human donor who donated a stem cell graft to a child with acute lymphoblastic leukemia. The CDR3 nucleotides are TGTGCCAGCAGCTTCGGACAGGGTGGGGGAAACACTGAAGCTTTCTTT. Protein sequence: CASSFGQGGGNTEAFF.